This TCR beta chain emerged from a study of blood T cell repertoires in COVID-19. Across the study: The origin of the acute and convalescent COVID-19 samples was the United States, Italy and Spain.

This clone was found once. Assay used: immunoSEQ multiplex PCR; TCRdb lists only in-frame clones, some missing. The data show fewer than 70,000 clones, roughly 80% seen once. The J segment lost 6 bases and the V segment lost 0 bases, leaving 4 bases of the junction unmatched. The CDR3 covers 14 residues. Germline values: CDR1 SGHRS, CDR2 YFSETQ. Sequencing used peripheral blood. The V and J genes are TRBV5-1 and TRBJ2-5; 8 nucleotides align to TRBD1. This TCR was sampled from a woman of 80 years or more with acute or convalescent COVID-19. The CDR3 is CASSLETGEKTQYF. The CDR3 coding sequence is TGCGCCAGCAGCTTGGAGACAGGGGAGAAGACCCAGTACTTC.